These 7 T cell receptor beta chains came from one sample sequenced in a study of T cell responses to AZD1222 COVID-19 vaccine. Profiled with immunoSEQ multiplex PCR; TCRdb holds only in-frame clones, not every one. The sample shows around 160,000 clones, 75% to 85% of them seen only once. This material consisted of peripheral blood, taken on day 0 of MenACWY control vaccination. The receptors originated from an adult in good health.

CDR3 nucleotide sequence: TGTGCCAGCAGCTCAGCAGGGGGGTATCAGCCCCAGCATTTT. Its translation is CASSSAGGYQPQHF. J is TRBJ1-5 and V is TRBV5-5, with 7 bases lining up with TRBD1. The junction had 5 bases not matched to a gene; V was cut back by 3 bases and J by 5 bases. Germline V gene sequence: CDR1 SGHKS, CDR2 YYEKEE (reference sequence). This CDR3 is built from 14 residues.

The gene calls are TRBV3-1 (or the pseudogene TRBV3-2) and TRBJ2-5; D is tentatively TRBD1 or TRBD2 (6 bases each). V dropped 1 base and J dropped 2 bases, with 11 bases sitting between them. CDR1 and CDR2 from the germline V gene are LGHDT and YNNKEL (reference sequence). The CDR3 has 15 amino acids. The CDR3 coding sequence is TGTGCCAGCAGCCAAGCGGAGGGGGGACAAGAGACCCAGTACTTC. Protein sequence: CASSQAEGGQETQYF.

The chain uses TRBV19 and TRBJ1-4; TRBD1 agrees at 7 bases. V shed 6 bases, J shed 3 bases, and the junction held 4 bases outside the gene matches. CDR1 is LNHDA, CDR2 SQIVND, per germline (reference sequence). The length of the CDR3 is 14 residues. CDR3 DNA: TGTGCCAGTAGCACCGACAGGGCTAATGAAAAACTGTTTTTT. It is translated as CASSTDRANEKLFF.

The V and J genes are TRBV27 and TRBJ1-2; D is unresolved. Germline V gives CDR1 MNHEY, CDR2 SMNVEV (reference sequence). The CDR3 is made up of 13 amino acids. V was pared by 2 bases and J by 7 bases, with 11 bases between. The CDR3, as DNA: TGTGCCAGCAGTTTAGGAGGTGTCGGTGGCTACACCTTC. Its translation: CASSLGGVGGYTF.

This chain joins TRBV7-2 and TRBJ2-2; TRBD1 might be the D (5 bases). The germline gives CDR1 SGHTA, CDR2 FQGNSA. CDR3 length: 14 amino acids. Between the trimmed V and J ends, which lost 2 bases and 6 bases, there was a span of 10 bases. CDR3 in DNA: TGTGCCAGCAGCTTAACAACAGGTCCCGGGGAGCTGTTTTTT. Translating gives CASSLTTGPGELFF.

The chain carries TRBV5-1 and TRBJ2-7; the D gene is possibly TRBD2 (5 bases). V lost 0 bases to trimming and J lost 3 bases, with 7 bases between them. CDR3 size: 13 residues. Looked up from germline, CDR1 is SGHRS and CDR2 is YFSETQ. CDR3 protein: CASSLVRGYEQYF. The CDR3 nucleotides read TGCGCCAGCAGCTTGGTTCGGGGCTACGAGCAGTACTTC.

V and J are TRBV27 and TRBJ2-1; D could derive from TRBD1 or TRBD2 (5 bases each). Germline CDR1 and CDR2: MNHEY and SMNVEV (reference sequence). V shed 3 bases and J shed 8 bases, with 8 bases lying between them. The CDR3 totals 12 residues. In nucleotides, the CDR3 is TGTGCCAGCAGTTTTTCGGGGCATGAGCAGTTCTTC. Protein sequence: CASSFSGHEQFF.